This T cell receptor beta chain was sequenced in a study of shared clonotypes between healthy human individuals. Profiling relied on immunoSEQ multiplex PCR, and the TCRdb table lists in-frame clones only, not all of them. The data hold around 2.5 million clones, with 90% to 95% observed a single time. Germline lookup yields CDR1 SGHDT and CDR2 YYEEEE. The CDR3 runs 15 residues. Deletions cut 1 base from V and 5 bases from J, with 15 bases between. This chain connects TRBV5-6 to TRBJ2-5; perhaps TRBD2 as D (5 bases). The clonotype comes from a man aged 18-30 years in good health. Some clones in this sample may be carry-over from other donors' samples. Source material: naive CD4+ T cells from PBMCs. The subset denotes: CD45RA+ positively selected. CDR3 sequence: CASSLFYGVPETQYF. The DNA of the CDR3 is TGTGCCAGCAGCTTGTTTTACGGGGTTCCGGAGACCCAGTACTTC.